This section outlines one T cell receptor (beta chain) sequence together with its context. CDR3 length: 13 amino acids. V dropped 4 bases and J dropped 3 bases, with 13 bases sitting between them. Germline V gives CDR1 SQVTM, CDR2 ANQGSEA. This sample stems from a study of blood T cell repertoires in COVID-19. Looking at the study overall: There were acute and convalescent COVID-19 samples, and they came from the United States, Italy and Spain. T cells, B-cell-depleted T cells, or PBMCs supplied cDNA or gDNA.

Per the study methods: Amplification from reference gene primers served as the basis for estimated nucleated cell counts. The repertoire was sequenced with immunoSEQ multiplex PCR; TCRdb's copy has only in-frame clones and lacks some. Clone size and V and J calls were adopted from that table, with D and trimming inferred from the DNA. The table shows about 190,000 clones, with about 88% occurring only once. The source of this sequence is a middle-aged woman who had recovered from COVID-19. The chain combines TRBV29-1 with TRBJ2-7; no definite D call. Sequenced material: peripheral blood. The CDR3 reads CSVAWSNNYEQYF. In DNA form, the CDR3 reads TGCAGCGTTGCATGGAGCAACAACTACGAGCAGTACTTC.